Shown below are 18 T cell receptor beta chains from a single sample sequenced in a study of sequential checkpoint blockade in melanoma. Only in-frame clones appear in the TCRdb table, and some are missing; sequencing was by immunoSEQ multiplex PCR. Altogether around 16,000 clones are present, around three quarters being singletons, with the ten largest covering approximately 30%. The treatment was: randomized to nivolumab then ipilimumab (arm A) or the reverse (arm B). The sequenced sample was CD8+ T cells sorted from blood (inferred from file names), obtained from a patient given nivolumab and ipilimumab in sequence. The receptors stem from a human donor with melanoma.

The chain has TRBV29-1 and TRBJ2-7, with 9 bases identical to TRBD2. CDR1 and CDR2 from the germline V gene are SQVTM and ANQGSEA. CDR3 length: 13 amino acids. The V gene end was trimmed by 6 bases and the J gene end by 2 bases; junction bases not matched to a gene: 5. CDR3: CSVRTSVTYEQYF. For the CDR3, the DNA is TGCAGCGTCCGGACTAGCGTCACCTACGAGCAGTACTTC.

The CDR3 protein is CASRATGQGAYNSPLHF. CDR3 coding DNA: TGCGCCAGCAGAGCTACTGGACAGGGGGCTTATAATTCACCCCTCCACTTT. The chain couples TRBV5-1 to TRBJ1-6; 11 bases agree with TRBD1. The CDR3 is 17 residues long. V was pared by 5 bases and J by 4 bases, with 8 bases of the junction left unmatched. The V gene's germline CDR1 is SGHRS and CDR2 YFSETQ. The whole variable domain, remainder taken from reference TRBV5-1 and TRBJ1-6, is KAGVTQTPRYLIKTRGQQVTLSCSPISGHRSVSWYQQTPGQGLQFLFEYFSETQRNKGNFPGRFSGRQFSNSRSEMNVSTLELGDSALYLCASRATGQGAYNSPLHFGNGTRLTVT.

The V call is TRBV27, the J call TRBJ1-2; 9 bases fit TRBD1. The junction had 11 bases not matched to a gene; V was cut back by 0 bases and J by 6 bases. CDR3 length: 17 amino acids. Per germline, CDR1 MNHEY and CDR2 SMNVEV (reference sequence). This chain's CDR3 is CASSLSNTGGAGNGYTF. The DNA for the CDR3 is TGTGCCAGCAGTTTATCGAATACAGGGGGCGCTGGAAATGGCTACACCTTC.

The rearrangement links TRBV5-1 to TRBJ2-2; the match to TRBD2 covers 10 bases. CDR1 and CDR2 (germline): SGHRS, YFSETQ. The CDR3 has 20 amino acids. V dropped 5 bases and J dropped 6; count of bases not matched to a gene: 22. The CDR3 is CASRSLLALAGGELSGELFF. CDR3 DNA: TGCGCCAGCAGATCTCTTTTGGCTTTAGCGGGAGGTGAATTGTCCGGGGAGCTGTTTTTT.

The chain combines TRBV6-1 with TRBJ1-1, with a tentative D call TRBD1 (6 bases). V lost 0 bases to trimming and J lost 0 bases, with 17 bases between them. There are 18 residues in the CDR3. Germline values: CDR1 MNHNS, CDR2 SASEGT. CDR3 nucleotide sequence: TGTGCCAGCAGTGAAGCGCAGGGAACAGGGTACATGAACACTGAAGCTTTCTTT. This sequence encodes CASSEAQGTGYMNTEAFF.

This chain links TRBV5-4 with TRBJ2-7, with 12 bases that match TRBD2. CDR1 SGHNT and CDR2 YYREEE come from the germline V gene (reference sequence). CDR3 length: 17 residues. After removal of 4 bases from V and 0 bases from J, the junction contained 8 bases not matched to a gene. CDR3 amino acids: CASSPVTSGGISYEQYF. CDR3 DNA sequence: TGTGCCAGCAGCCCCGTGACTAGCGGGGGTATCTCCTACGAGCAGTACTTC.

J is TRBJ2-5 and V is TRBV29-1, with D tentatively TRBD2 (6 bases). The CDR3 loop spans 13 amino acids. The germline V gene has CDR1 SQVTM and CDR2 ANQGSEA. V lost 5 bases, J lost 0 bases, and 10 bases lay in between. CDR3 in amino acids: CSVPGGNQETQYF. The CDR3 nucleotides read TGCAGCGTTCCCGGGGGAAACCAAGAGACCCAGTACTTC.

A remark on this clone: This sample also contains other DNA sequences that code for the same CDR3. The chain uses TRBV19 and TRBJ1-2; D remains ambiguous. The CDR3 extends over 14 amino acids. CDR1 LNHDA and CDR2 SQIVND come from the germline V gene (reference sequence). V was shortened by 6 bases and J by 2 bases, with 13 bases between the two germline ends. CDR3 nucleotide sequence: TGTGCCAGTAGGCCCGCGGGTGGGAACTATGGCTACACCTTC. It yields the protein CASRPAGGNYGYTF.

The chain is built from TRBV2 and TRBJ2-4, with 14 bases lining up with TRBD2. The V segment lost 6 bases and the J segment 1 base; nucleotides outside the gene matches: 14. The CDR3 loop spans 20 amino acids. Germline lookup yields CDR1 SNHLY and CDR2 FYNNEI. The CDR3 spells CASSVPGTSGSVGAKNIQYF. The CDR3, as DNA: TGTGCCAGCAGCGTACCAGGGACTAGCGGGAGCGTTGGTGCCAAAAACATTCAGTACTTC.

The V and J genes are TRBV7-2 and TRBJ1-5; TRBD1 is a possible D gene (5 bases). Deletions cut 1 base from V and 4 bases from J, with 8 bases between. CDR3 length: 14 residues. In germline, CDR1 is SGHTA, CDR2 FQGNSA. Here the CDR3 DNA reads TGTGCCAGCAGCTTAGACAGGAAGAATCAGCCCCAGCATTTT. It codes for CASSLDRKNQPQHF. The entire variable domain, with the rest obtained from reference TRBV7-2 and TRBJ1-5, is as follows: GAGVSQSPSNKVTEKGKDVELRCDPISGHTALYWYRQSLGQGLEFLIYFQGNSAPDKSGLPSDRFSAERTGGSVSTLTIQRTQQEDSAVYLCASSLDRKNQPQHFGDGTRLSIL.

In this sample, this clone turned up once. J is TRBJ2-2 and V is TRBV9, with 7 bases that match TRBD2. J lost 6 bases, V lost 4 bases, and 6 bases had no gene match. The CDR3 totals 14 residues. CDR1 is SGDLS, CDR2 YYNGEE, per germline. CDR3 nucleotide sequence: TGTGCCAGCAGCCCCGGGGGGAGGGCCGGGGAGCTGTTTTTT. It codes for CASSPGGRAGELFF.

The genes are TRBV7-2 and TRBJ2-7; D not resolved. Germline V gene sequence: CDR1 SGHTA, CDR2 FQGNSA. The CDR3 loop spans 13 amino acids. Between the trimmed V and J ends, which lost 4 bases and 7 bases, there was a span of 14 bases. The CDR3 loop reads CASSSAPRWEQYF. The CDR3 bases are TGTGCCAGCAGCTCCGCCCCCAGGTGGGAGCAGTACTTC.

The V and J genes are TRBV7-6 and TRBJ2-2, with 8 bases identical to TRBD2. V was pared by 5 bases and J by 6 bases, with 2 bases of the junction left unmatched. Per the germline V gene, CDR1 is SGHVS and CDR2 is FNYEAQ. The CDR3 is made up of 13 amino acids. CDR3 protein: CASSPAGAGELFF. CDR3 coding DNA: TGTGCCAGCAGCCCAGCGGGGGCCGGGGAGCTGTTTTTT.

The V and J genes are TRBV6-5 and TRBJ2-3, with 11 nucleotides matching TRBD2. V shed 5 bases, J shed 6 bases, and the junction held 7 bases outside the gene matches. CDR3 length: 15 residues. Germline CDR1 and CDR2: MNHEY and SVGAGI. The CDR3 region has the DNA TGTGCCAGCAGTCGTAAACTAGCGGGAGCTGATACGCAGTATTTT. This codes for CASSRKLAGADTQYF.

DNA of the CDR3: TGTGCCAGCAGCTCCCAGGGCAATGAGCAGTTCTTC. Protein product: CASSSQGNEQFF. The chain links TRBV5-4 to TRBJ2-1, with D possibly TRBD1 on 5 matching bases. CDR1 SGHNT and CDR2 YYREEE come from the germline V gene (reference sequence). This CDR3 region has 12 residues. V was pared by 3 bases and J by 6 bases, with 7 bases between.

J is TRBJ1-2 and V is TRBV27; 7 positions match TRBD1. This CDR3 has 15 residues. V lost 2 bases to trimming and J lost 3 bases; unmatched junction nucleotides: 6. Looked up from germline, CDR1 is MNHEY and CDR2 is SMNVEV (reference sequence). Written as DNA, the CDR3 is TGTGCCAGCAGTTTAGGCCAGGGGGACGACTATGGCTACACCTTC. Translating it yields CASSLGQGDDYGYTF.

The chain combines TRBV7-6 with TRBJ1-2, with 7 positions matching TRBD1. The CDR3 has 11 residues. Germline trimming cut 4 bases from V and 9 bases from J; bases unmatched to any gene: 2. Germline V CDR1 and CDR2: SGHVS, FNYEAQ. In DNA form, the CDR3 reads TGTGCCAGCAGCTGGACAGGAAGCTACACCTTC. It codes for CASSWTGSYTF.

The chain links TRBV27 to TRBJ2-1; D perhaps matches TRBD2 (6 bases). Trimming cost V 7 bases and J 2 bases, with 15 bases left between them. CDR1 MNHEY and CDR2 SMNVEV come from the germline V gene (reference sequence). CDR3 length: 15 residues. CDR3 region: CASKYSGTPYNEQFF. In nucleotides, the CDR3 is TGTGCCAGCAAATACTCCGGGACTCCCTACAATGAGCAGTTCTTC.